These T cell receptor beta chains were read from a single sample in a study of T cells after yellow fever vaccination. TCRdb recomputed calls from the 5' RACE reads with MiXCR, one row per CDR3 protein. The sample consists of about 210,000 distinct CDR3 sequences, 3% to 3.5% of them appearing once. This sample comprised CD4+ T cells sorted from PBMCs, obtained 10 days after the yellow fever booster vaccination. The receptor source for this set is a young man who received the YFV17D yellow fever vaccine. The CDR3 runs from the conserved cysteine through the conserved F or W. The D gene is left open where the match is weak. Size tells how often a clone was seen (once, few, many) or the class of an expanded clone, and some rows leave it out.

d_gene	len	abundance	j_gene	v_gene	CDR3nt	CDR3aa
TRBD2	16	many	TRBJ2-3	TRBV4-2	TGTGCCAGCAGCCAAGGTAGTAGCGGGGGAACAGATACGCAGTATTTT	CASSQGSSGGTDTQYF
NA	12	NA	TRBJ2-2	TRBV2	TGTGCCAGCAGTGATGACACCGGGGAGCTGTTTTTT	CASSDDTGELFF
NA	17	many	TRBJ2-2	TRBV6-5	TGTGCCAGCAGTTATCGACTGCAGGGCGCGAACACCGGGGAGCTGTTTTTT	CASSYRLQGANTGELFF
NA	12	NA	TRBJ1-6	TRBV6-5	TGTGCCAGCAGTTACGGTCGGTCACCCCTCCACTTT	CASSYGRSPLHF
NA	17	many	TRBJ2-7	TRBV5-1	TGCGCCAGCAGCGCGAAAGACAGGAGGGGCCATATGTGCGAGCAGTACTTC	CASSAKDRRGHMCEQYF
TRBD1	15	many	TRBJ1-6	TRBV5-1	TGCGCCAGCAGCTTGGCTGGACAGGCTGATTCACCCCTCCACTTT	CASSLAGQADSPLHF
NA	14	many	TRBJ2-3	TRBV4-2	TGTGCCAGCAGCCAACTGGGGGCCACAGATACGCAGTATTTT	CASSQLGATDTQYF
TRBD1	16	NA	TRBJ2-5	TRBV5-4	TGTGCCAGCAGCTCGCTGACAGGGGGGTTCCAAGAGACCCAGTACTTC	CASSSLTGGFQETQYF
TRBD1	15	many	TRBJ2-2	TRBV13	TGTGCCAGCAGCACCGGGACAGGGGGCACCGGGGAGCTGTTTTTT	CASSTGTGGTGELFF
TRBD2	21	few	TRBJ2-2	TRBV11-2	TGTGCCAGCAGCCCACGTTCCAGGAACCGACTAGCGGGGGCGTCTGCCGGGGAGCTGTTTTTT	CASSPRSRNRLAGASAGELFF
NA	14	NA	TRBJ1-5	TRBV19	TGTGCCAGTAGTCCGAGATTCGGCAATCAGCCCCAGCATTTT	CASSPRFGNQPQHF
NA	12	many	TRBJ1-1	TRBV18	TGTGCCAGCTCCAGGAGGAACACTGAAGCTTTCTTT	CASSRRNTEAFF
TRBD1	16	NA	TRBJ2-6	TRBV3-1	TGTGCCAGCAGCCAAGATCAGGGGGCGGGGGCCAACGTCCTGACTTTC	CASSQDQGAGANVLTF
TRBD1	14	many	TRBJ2-5	TRBV5-1	TGCGCCAGCAGCTCGGGACAGGGGTTAGAGACCCAGTACTTC	CASSSGQGLETQYF
NA	15	NA	TRBJ1-3	TRBV18	TGTGCCAGCTCACCATCGGGCGACTCTGGAAACACCATATATTTT	CASSPSGDSGNTIYF
NA	12	NA	TRBJ1-1	TRBV20-1	TGCAGTGGAAGGGCAGGTACTAATGAAGCTTTCTTT	CSGRAGTNEAFF
TRBD1	14	many	TRBJ1-2	TRBV5-6	TGTGCCAGCAGCTCGGACAGGAACGACTATGGCTACACCTTC	CASSSDRNDYGYTF
NA	10	many	TRBJ1-2	TRBV20-1	TGCAGTGCTAGAGACGGAGGCTACACCTTC	CSARDGGYTF
TRBD1	12	many	TRBJ1-5	TRBV20-1	TGCAGTGCCTTACAGGGGGCAAGTCCCCAGCATTTT	CSALQGASPQHF
NA	13	NA	TRBJ2-3	TRBV29-1	TGCAGCGCGGCTCCTCTGCAGGGAGATACGCAGTATTTT	CSAAPLQGDTQYF
NA	13	few	TRBJ1-5	TRBV19	TGTGCCAGCCAGACAGGCGCTTATCAGCCCCAGCATTTT	CASQTGAYQPQHF
NA	13	many	TRBJ2-6	TRBV2	TGTGCCAGCAGGAATCTTGGGGCCAACGTCCTGACTTTC	CASRNLGANVLTF
NA	12	many	TRBJ2-5	TRBV2	TGTGCCAGCAGAAGGGAATCGGAGACCCAGTACTTC	CASRRESETQYF
NA	12	NA	TRBJ1-1	TRBV29-1	TGCAGCGCCGGGACCGCGGGGACTGAAGCTTTCTTT	CSAGTAGTEAFF
NA	17	few	TRBJ2-6	TRBV5-1	TGCGCCAGCAGCTCCGCCAGCGGAAGCTCTGGGGCCAACGTCCTGACTTTC	CASSSASGSSGANVLTF
NA	17	NA	TRBJ1-4	TRBV30	TGTGCCTCTGCGGGGAGTTTGGACCTGTTAACTAATGAAAAACTGTTTTTT	CASAGSLDLLTNEKLFF